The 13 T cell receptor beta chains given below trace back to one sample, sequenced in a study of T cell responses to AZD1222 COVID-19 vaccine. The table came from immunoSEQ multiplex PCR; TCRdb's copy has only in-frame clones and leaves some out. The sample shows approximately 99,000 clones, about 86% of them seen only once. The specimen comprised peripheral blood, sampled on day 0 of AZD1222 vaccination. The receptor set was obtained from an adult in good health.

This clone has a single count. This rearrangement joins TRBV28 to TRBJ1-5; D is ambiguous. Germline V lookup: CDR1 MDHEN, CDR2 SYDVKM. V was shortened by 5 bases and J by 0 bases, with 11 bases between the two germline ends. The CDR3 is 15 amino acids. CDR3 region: CASSLTGYSNQPQHF. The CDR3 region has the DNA TGTGCCAGCAGTCTGACCGGGTATAGCAATCAGCCCCAGCATTTT.

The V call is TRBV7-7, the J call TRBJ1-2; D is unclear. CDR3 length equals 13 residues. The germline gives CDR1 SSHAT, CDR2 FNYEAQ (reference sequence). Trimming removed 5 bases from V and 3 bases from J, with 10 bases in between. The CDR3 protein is CASSPGTYYGYTF. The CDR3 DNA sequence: TGTGCCAGCAGCCCCGGAACATACTATGGCTACACCTTC.

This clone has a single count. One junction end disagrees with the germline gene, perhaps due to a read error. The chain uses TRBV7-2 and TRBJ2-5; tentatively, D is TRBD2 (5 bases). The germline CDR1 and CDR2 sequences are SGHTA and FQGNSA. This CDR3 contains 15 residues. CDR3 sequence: CASSLARYSQETQYF. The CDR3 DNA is TGTGCCAGCAGCCTAGCACGGTATTCACAAGAGACCCAGTACTTC. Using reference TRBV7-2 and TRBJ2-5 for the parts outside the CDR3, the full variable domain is GAGVSQSPSNKVTEKGKDVELRCDPISGHTALYWYRQSLGQGLEFLIYFQGNSAPDKSGLPSDRFSAERTGGSVSTLTIQRTQQEDSAVYLCASSLARYSQETQYFGPGTRLLVL.

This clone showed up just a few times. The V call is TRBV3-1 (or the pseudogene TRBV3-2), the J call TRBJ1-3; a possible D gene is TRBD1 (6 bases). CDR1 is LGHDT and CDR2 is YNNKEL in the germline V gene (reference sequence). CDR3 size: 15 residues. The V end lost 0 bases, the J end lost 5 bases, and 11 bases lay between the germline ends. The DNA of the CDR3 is TGTGCCAGCAGCCAAGAGCCCCAGGGGCGAAACACCATATATTTT. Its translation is CASSQEPQGRNTIYF.

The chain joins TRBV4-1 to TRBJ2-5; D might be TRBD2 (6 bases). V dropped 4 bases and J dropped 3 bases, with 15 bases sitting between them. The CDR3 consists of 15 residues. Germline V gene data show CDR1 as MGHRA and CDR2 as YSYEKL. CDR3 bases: TGCGCCAGCAGCCGCGGGGAGACGGGGAAAGAGACCCAGTACTTC. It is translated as CASSRGETGKETQYF.

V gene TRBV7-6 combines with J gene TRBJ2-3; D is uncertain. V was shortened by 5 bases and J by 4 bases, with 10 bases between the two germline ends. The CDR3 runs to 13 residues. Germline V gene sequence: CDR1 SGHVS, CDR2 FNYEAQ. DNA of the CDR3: TGTGCCAGCAGCCCCATCCCGGCAGATACGCAGTATTTT. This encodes CASSPIPADTQYF.

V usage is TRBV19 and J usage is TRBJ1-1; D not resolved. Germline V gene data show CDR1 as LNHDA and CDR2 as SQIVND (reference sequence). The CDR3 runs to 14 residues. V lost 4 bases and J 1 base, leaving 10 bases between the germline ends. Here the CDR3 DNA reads TGTGCCAGTAGTAGGAGGGAGGGGAACACTGAAGCTTTCTTT. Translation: CASSRREGNTEAFF.

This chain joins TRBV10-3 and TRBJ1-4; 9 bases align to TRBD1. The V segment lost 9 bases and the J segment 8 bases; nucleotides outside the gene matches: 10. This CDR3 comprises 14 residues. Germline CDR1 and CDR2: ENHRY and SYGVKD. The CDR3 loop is CAISRDRVEEKLFF. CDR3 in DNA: TGTGCCATAAGCCGGGACAGGGTGGAAGAAAAACTGTTTTTT.

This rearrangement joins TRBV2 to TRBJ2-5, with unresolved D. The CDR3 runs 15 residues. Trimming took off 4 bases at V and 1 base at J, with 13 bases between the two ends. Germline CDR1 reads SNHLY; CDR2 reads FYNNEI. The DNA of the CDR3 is TGTGCCAGCAGTGGGGCAGAAACAATCCAAGAGACCCAGTACTTC. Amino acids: CASSGAETIQETQYF.

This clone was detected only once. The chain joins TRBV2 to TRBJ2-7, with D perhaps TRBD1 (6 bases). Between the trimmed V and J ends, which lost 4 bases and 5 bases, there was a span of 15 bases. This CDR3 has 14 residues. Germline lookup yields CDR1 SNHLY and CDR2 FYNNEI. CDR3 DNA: TGTGCCAGCAGTGGGTACAGGGAAGTCGACGAGCAGTACTTC. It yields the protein CASSGYREVDEQYF.

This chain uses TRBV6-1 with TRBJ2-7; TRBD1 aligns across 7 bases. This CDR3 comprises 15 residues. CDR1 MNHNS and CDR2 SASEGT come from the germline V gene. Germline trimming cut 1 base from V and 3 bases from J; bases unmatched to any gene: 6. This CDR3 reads CASSEGAGGLYEQYF. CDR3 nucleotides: TGTGCCAGCAGTGAAGGGGCAGGGGGTCTCTACGAGCAGTACTTC.

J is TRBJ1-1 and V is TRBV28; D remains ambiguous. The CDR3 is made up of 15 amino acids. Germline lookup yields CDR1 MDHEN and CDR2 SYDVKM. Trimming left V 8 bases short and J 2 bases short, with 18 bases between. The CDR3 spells CASDPRSNFNTEAFF. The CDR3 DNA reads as TGTGCCAGCGACCCACGGAGCAACTTTAACACTGAAGCTTTCTTT.

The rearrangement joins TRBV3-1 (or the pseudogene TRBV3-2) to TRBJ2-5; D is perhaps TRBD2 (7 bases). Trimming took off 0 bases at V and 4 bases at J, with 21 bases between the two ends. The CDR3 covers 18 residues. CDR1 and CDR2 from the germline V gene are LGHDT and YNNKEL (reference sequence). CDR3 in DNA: TGTGCCAGCAGCCAAGATTTGGCGGTGAGGGGAGGGGGAGAGACCCAGTACTTC. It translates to CASSQDLAVRGGGETQYF.